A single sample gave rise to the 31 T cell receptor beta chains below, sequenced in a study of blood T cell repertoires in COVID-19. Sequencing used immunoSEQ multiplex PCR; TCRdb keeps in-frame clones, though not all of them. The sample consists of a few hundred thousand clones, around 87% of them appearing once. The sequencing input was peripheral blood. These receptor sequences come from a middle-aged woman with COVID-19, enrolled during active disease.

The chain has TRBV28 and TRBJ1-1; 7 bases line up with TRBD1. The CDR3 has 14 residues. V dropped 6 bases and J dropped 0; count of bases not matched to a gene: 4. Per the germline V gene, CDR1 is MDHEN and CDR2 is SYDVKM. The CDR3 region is CASSWTGLNTEAFF. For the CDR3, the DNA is TGTGCCAGCAGCTGGACAGGATTGAACACTGAAGCTTTCTTT.

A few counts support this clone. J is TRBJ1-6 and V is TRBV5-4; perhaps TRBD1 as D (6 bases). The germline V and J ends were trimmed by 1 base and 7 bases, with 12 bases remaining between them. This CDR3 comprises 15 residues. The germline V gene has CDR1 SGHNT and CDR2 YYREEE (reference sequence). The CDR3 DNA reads TGTGCCAGCAGCTTGTACAGGGACGGGAATTCACCCCTCCACTTT. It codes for CASSLYRDGNSPLHF. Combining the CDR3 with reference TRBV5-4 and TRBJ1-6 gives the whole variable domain ETGVTQSPTHLIKTRGQQVTLRCSSQSGHNTVSWYQQALGQGPQFIFQYYREEENGRGNFPPRFSGLQFPNYSSELNVNALELDDSALYLCASSLYRDGNSPLHFGNGTRLTVT.

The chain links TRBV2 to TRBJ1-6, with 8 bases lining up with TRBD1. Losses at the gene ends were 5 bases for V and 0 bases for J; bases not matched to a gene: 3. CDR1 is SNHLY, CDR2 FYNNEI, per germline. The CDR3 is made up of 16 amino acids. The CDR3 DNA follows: TGTGCCAGCAGTAAGACAGGGGACTCCTATAATTCACCCCTCCACTTT. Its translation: CASSKTGDSYNSPLHF.

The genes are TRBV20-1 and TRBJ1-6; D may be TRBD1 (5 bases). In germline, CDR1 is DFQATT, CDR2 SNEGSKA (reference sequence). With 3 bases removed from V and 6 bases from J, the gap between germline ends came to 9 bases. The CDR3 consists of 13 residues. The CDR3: CSASRQGNSPLHF. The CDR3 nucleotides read TGCAGTGCTAGTCGGCAGGGTAATTCACCCCTCCACTTT.

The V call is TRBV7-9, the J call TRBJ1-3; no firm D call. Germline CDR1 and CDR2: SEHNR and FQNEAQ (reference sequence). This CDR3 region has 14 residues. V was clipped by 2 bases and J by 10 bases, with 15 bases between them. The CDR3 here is CASSLLPESETIYF. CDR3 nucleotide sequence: TGTGCCAGCAGCTTATTGCCAGAGAGCGAAACCATATATTTT.

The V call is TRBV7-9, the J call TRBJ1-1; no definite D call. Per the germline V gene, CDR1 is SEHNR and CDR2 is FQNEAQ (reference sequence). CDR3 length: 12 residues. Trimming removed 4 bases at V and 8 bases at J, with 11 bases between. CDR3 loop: CASSSGGMEAFF. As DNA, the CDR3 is TGTGCCAGCAGCTCTGGAGGGATGGAAGCTTTCTTT.

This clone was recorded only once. The CDR3 here is CAWSVRTGGVGQYF. CDR3 in DNA: TGTGCCTGGAGTGTCCGAACGGGGGGGGTCGGGCAGTACTTC. The rearrangement joins TRBV30 to TRBJ2-7; 8 bases agree with TRBD2. Germline-derived CDR1 and CDR2 are GTSNPN and SVGIG (reference sequence). The CDR3 runs to 14 residues. V shed 0 bases, J shed 9 bases, and the junction held 10 bases outside the gene matches.

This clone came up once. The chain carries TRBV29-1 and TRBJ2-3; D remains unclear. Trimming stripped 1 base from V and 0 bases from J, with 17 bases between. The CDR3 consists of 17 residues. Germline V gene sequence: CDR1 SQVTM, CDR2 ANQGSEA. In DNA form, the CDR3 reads TGCAGCGTTGAAGCCCGAAGGCACTACTCTAGCACAGATACGCAGTATTTT. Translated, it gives CSVEARRHYSSTDTQYF.

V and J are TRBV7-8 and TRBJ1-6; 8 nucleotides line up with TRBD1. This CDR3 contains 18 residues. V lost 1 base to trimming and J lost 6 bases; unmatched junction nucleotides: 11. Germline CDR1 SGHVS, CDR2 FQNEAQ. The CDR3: CASSLGQGASRFNSPLHF. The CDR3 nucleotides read TGTGCCAGCAGCTTAGGTCAGGGGGCGTCTAGGTTTAATTCACCCCTCCACTTT. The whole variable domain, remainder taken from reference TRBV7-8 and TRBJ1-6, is GAGVSQSPRYKVAKRGQDVALRCDPISGHVSLFWYQQALGQGPEFLTYFQNEAQLDKSGLPSDRFFAERPEGSVSTLKIQRTQQEDSAVYLCASSLGQGASRFNSPLHFGNGTRLTVT.

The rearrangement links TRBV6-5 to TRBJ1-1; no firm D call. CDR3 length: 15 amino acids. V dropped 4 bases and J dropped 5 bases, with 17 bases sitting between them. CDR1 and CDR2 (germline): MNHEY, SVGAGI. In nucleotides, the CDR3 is TGTGCCAGCAGTTTTGTTCCAGTCGGAGGTACTGAAGCTTTCTTT. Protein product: CASSFVPVGGTEAFF.

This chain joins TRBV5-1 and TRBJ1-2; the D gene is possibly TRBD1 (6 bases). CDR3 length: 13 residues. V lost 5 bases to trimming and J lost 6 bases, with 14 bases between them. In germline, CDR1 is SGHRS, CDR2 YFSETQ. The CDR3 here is CASSTDRMHGYTF. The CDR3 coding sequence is TGCGCCAGCAGTACAGACAGGATGCATGGCTACACCTTC.

The CDR3 bases are TGTGCCAGCAGCTTATCTTTCCGGGACAGGGAGAATCAGCCCCAGCATTTT. It specifies CASSLSFRDRENQPQHF. The V call is TRBV7-2, the J call TRBJ1-5; 9 bases are shared with TRBD1. V lost 2 bases, J lost 4 bases, and 9 bases stayed unmatched. This CDR3 has 17 residues. Germline CDR1 and CDR2: SGHTA and FQGNSA.

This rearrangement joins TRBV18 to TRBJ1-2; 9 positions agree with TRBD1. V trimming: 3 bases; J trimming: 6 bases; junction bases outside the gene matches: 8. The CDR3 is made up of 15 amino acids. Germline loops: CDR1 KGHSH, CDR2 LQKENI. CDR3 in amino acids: CASSPSPTGGHGYTF. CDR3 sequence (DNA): TGTGCCAGCTCACCCTCCCCGACAGGGGGGCATGGCTACACCTTC.

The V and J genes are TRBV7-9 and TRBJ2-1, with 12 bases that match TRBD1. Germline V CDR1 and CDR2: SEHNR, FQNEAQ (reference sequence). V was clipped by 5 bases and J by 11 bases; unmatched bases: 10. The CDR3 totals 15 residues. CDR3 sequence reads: CASSPGTGGSPKQFF. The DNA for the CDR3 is TGTGCCAGCAGCCCCGGGACAGGGGGCAGTCCTAAGCAGTTCTTC.

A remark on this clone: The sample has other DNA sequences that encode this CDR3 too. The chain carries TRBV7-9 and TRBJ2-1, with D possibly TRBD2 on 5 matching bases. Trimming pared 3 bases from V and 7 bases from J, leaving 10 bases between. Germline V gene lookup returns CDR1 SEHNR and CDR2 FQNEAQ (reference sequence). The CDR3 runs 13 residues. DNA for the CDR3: TGTGCCAGCAGCTTCGGACTGGCGAATGAGCAGTTCTTC. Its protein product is CASSFGLANEQFF.

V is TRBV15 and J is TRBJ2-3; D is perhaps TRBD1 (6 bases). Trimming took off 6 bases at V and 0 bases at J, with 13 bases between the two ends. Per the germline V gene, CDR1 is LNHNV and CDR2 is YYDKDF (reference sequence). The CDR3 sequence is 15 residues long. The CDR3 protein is CATRLTGGSTDTQYF. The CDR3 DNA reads TGTGCCACCAGGTTGACAGGCGGGAGCACAGATACGCAGTATTTT.

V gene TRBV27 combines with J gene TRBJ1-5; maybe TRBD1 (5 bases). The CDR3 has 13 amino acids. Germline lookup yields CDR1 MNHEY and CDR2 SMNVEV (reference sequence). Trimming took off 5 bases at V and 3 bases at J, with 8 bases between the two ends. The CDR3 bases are TGTGCCAGCAGTCGGGGGAACAATCAGCCCCAGCATTTT. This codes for CASSRGNNQPQHF.

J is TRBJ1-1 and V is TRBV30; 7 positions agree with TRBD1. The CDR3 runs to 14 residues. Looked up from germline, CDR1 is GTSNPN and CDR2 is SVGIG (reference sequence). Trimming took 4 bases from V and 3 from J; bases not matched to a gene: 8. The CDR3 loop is CAWKPTGVDTEAFF. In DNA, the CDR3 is TGTGCCTGGAAGCCCACAGGGGTGGACACTGAAGCTTTCTTT.

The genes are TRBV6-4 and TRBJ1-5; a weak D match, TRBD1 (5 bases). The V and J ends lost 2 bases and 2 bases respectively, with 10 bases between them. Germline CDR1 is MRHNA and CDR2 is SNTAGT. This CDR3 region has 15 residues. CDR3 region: CASSDIGGGNQPQHF. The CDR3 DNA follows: TGTGCCAGCAGTGACATCGGGGGGGGCAATCAGCCCCAGCATTTT.

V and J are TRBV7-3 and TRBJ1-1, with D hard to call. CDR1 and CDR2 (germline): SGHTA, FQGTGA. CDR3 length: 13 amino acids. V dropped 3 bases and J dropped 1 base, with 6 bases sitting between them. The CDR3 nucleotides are TGTGCCAGCAGCTTTAAAGCGAACACTGAAGCTTTCTTT. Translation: CASSFKANTEAFF.

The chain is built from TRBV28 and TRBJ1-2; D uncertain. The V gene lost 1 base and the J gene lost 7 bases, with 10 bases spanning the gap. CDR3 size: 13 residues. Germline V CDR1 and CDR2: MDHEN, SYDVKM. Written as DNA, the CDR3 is TGTGCCAGCAGTTTATTTCTGGGCTCTGGCTACACCTTC. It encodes CASSLFLGSGYTF.

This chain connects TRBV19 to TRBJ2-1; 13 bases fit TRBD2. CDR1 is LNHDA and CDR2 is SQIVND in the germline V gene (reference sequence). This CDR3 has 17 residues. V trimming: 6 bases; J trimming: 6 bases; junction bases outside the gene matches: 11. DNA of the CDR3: TGTGCCAGTAGCCCCGGTTTCGGGACTAGCGGGATCAATGAGCAGTTCTTC. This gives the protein CASSPGFGTSGINEQFF.

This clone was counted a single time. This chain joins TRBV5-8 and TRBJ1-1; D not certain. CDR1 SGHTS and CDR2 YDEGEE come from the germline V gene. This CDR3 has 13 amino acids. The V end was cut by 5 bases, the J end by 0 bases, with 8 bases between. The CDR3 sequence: CASRFLLNTEAFF. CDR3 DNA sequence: TGTGCCAGCAGATTCCTATTGAACACTGAAGCTTTCTTT.

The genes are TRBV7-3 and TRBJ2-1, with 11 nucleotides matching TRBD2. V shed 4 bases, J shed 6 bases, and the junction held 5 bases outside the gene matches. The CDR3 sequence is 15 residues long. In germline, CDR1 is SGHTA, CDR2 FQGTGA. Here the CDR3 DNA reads TGTGCCAGCAGCTCCGGGACTAGCGGACCCAATGAGCAGTTCTTC. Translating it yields CASSSGTSGPNEQFF.

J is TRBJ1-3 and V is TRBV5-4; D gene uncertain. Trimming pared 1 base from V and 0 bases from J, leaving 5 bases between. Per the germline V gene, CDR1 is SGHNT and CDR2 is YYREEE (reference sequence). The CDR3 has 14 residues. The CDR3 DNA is TGTGCCAGCAGCTTGTACAGCTCTGGAAACACCATATATTTT. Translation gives CASSLYSSGNTIYF.

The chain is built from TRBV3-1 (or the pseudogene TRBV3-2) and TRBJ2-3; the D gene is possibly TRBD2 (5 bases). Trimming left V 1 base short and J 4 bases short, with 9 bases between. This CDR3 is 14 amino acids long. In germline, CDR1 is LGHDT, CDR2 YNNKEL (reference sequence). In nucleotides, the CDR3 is TGTGCCAGCAGCCAAGTCATGAGGGCAGATACGCAGTATTTT. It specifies CASSQVMRADTQYF.

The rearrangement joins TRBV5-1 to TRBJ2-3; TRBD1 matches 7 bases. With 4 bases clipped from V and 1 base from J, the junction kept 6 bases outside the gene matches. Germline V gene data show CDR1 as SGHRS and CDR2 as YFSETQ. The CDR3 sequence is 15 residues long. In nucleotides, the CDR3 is TGCGCCAGCAGCATTGTAGGGGGCCGCACAGATACGCAGTATTTT. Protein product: CASSIVGGRTDTQYF.

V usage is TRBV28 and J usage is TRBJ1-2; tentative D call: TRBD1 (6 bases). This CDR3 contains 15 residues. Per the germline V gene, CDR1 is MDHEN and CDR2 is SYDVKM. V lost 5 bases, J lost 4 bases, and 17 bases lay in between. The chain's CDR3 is CASSAPRGLGYGYTF. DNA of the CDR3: TGTGCCAGCAGTGCACCCAGGGGTTTGGGCTATGGCTACACCTTC.

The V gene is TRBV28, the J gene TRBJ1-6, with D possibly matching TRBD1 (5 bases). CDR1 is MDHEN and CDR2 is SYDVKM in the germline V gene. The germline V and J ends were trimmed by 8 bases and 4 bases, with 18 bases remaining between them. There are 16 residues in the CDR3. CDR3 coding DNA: TGTGCCAGCGAGGACATAAAAGGGGTTTATAATTCACCCCTCCACTTT. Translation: CASEDIKGVYNSPLHF.

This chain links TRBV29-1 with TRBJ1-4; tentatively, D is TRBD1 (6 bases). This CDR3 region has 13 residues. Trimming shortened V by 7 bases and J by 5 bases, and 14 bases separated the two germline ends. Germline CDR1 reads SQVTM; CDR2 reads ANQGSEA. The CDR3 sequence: CSAMGAFNEKLFF. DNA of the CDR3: TGCAGCGCCATGGGGGCCTTCAATGAAAAACTGTTTTTT.

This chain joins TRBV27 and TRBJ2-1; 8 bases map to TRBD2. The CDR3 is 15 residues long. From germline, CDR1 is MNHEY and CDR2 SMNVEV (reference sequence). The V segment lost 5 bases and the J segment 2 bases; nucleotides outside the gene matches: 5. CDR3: CASSRAGVAYNEQFF. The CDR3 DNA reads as TGTGCCAGCAGTCGAGCGGGAGTTGCCTACAATGAGCAGTTCTTC.